This is a list of T cell receptor beta chains from one sample in a study of CD8+ T cells in alopecia areata. Sequenced by immunoSEQ multiplex PCR; TCRdb stores in-frame clones only, minus some. The sample holds roughly 100,000 clones, under 70% seen once. The sample consisted of CD8+ T cells sorted from blood, taken at week 4, from a patient treated with tofacitinib. These receptors were taken from a human donor with alopecia areata. Each CDR3 is given with its conserved first and last residue. Each record gives: V gene, D gene, clone size, J gene, CDR3 protein, CDR3 DNA. D genes are given only for firm matches. Only some rows state a clone size, as once, few, many or a class for expanded clones.

V gene: TRBV5-8
D gene: NA
clone size: NA
J gene: TRBJ1-5
CDR3 protein: CASSLMSGWDSNQPQHF
CDR3 DNA: TGTGCCAGCAGCTTGATGTCGGGTTGGGATAGCAATCAGCCCCAGCATTTT

V gene: TRBV5-4
D gene: NA
clone size: NA
J gene: TRBJ2-2
CDR3 protein: CASSLWRGTGELFF
CDR3 DNA: TGTGCCAGCAGCTTATGGCGGGGCACCGGGGAGCTGTTTTTT

V gene: TRBV11-1
D gene: TRBD2
clone size: NA
J gene: TRBJ2-3
CDR3 protein: CASSDRLAGALNSDTQYF
CDR3 DNA: TGTGCCAGCAGCGATCGACTAGCGGGAGCCTTGAATTCAGATACGCAGTATTTT

V gene: TRBV5-1
D gene: TRBD2
clone size: few
J gene: TRBJ2-1
CDR3 protein: CASSLGARLAGGSHEQFF
CDR3 DNA: TGCGCCAGCAGCTTGGGAGCCCGACTAGCGGGAGGGAGCCATGAGCAGTTCTTC

V gene: TRBV15
D gene: TRBD2
clone size: NA
J gene: TRBJ2-2
CDR3 protein: CATSRGGTSGRAGELFF
CDR3 DNA: TGTGCCACCAGCAGAGGCGGGACTAGCGGGAGGGCTGGGGAGCTGTTTTTT

V gene: TRBV13
D gene: NA
clone size: NA
J gene: TRBJ2-2
CDR3 protein: CASSPTRVANTGELFF
CDR3 DNA: TGTGCCAGCAGCCCGACGAGGGTCGCGAACACCGGGGAGCTGTTTTTT

V gene: TRBV27
D gene: NA
clone size: once
J gene: TRBJ2-3
CDR3 protein: CASSFWDRTDTQYF
CDR3 DNA: TGTGCCAGCAGTTTCTGGGACCGCACAGATACGCAGTATTTT

V gene: TRBV4-1
D gene: TRBD2
clone size: NA
J gene: TRBJ2-2
CDR3 protein: CASSLPPVTGGPGELFF
CDR3 DNA: TGCGCCAGCAGCCTACCGCCGGTGACGGGGGGGCCCGGGGAGCTGTTTTTT

V gene: TRBV4-1
D gene: NA
clone size: few
J gene: TRBJ1-1
CDR3 protein: CASSPGSGANTEAFF
CDR3 DNA: TGCGCCAGCAGCCCTGGGTCCGGGGCGAACACTGAAGCTTTCTTT

V gene: TRBV4-1
D gene: NA
clone size: NA
J gene: TRBJ2-2
CDR3 protein: CASSQWGDGELFF
CDR3 DNA: TGCGCCAGCAGCCAGTGGGGAGACGGGGAGCTGTTTTTT

V gene: TRBV15
D gene: NA
clone size: NA
J gene: TRBJ2-1
CDR3 protein: CATSRDRNPYNEQFF
CDR3 DNA: TGTGCCACCAGCAGAGATCGGAACCCCTACAATGAGCAGTTCTTC

V gene: TRBV6-6
D gene: NA
clone size: NA
J gene: TRBJ2-5
CDR3 protein: CASTFMGLRETQYF
CDR3 DNA: TGTGCCAGCACCTTTATGGGACTCCGGGAGACCCAGTACTTC

V gene: TRBV29-1
D gene: TRBD1
clone size: NA
J gene: TRBJ2-1
CDR3 protein: CSVEGPGQTYNEQFF
CDR3 DNA: TGCAGCGTTGAAGGACCGGGACAGACCTACAATGAGCAGTTCTTC

V gene: TRBV27
D gene: TRBD1
clone size: NA
J gene: TRBJ2-7
CDR3 protein: CASSLSSGGVYEQYF
CDR3 DNA: TGTGCCAGCAGTTTAAGTTCAGGGGGCGTCTACGAGCAGTACTTC

V gene: TRBV27
D gene: NA
clone size: few
J gene: TRBJ1-5
CDR3 protein: CASSFLGANQPQHF
CDR3 DNA: TGTGCCAGCAGTTTCCTGGGGGCAAATCAGCCCCAGCATTTT

V gene: TRBV14
D gene: NA
clone size: few
J gene: TRBJ2-2
CDR3 protein: CASSQVDTGELFF
CDR3 DNA: TGTGCCAGCAGCCAAGTGGATACCGGGGAGCTGTTTTTT

V gene: TRBV30
D gene: NA
clone size: NA
J gene: TRBJ2-5
CDR3 protein: CAWSVVTRETQYF
CDR3 DNA: TGTGCCTGGAGTGTAGTCACGAGAGAGACCCAGTACTTC

V gene: TRBV5-1
D gene: NA
clone size: few
J gene: TRBJ2-7
CDR3 protein: CASSLLGVEDEQYF
CDR3 DNA: TGCGCCAGCAGCTTACTAGGGGTGGAGGACGAGCAGTACTTC

V gene: TRBV4-3
D gene: TRBD2
clone size: few
J gene: TRBJ2-1
CDR3 protein: CASSQESIGRAPYNEQFF
CDR3 DNA: TGCGCCAGCAGCCAAGAATCGATCGGGAGGGCCCCCTACAATGAGCAGTTCTTC

V gene: TRBV10-3
D gene: NA
clone size: NA
J gene: TRBJ1-3
CDR3 protein: CASQGGPSSGNTIYF
CDR3 DNA: TGTGCCTCTCAAGGGGGGCCCTCCTCTGGAAACACCATATATTTT

V gene: TRBV7-6
D gene: TRBD1
clone size: NA
J gene: TRBJ1-1
CDR3 protein: CASSLRQGSMNTEAFF
CDR3 DNA: TGTGCCAGCAGCCTAAGACAGGGGTCCATGAACACTGAAGCTTTCTTT

V gene: TRBV7-9
D gene: NA
clone size: NA
J gene: TRBJ2-2
CDR3 protein: CASSLGGTGELFF
CDR3 DNA: TGTGCCAGCAGCTTAGGGGGCACCGGGGAGCTGTTTTTT

V gene: TRBV5-1
D gene: TRBD1
clone size: NA
J gene: TRBJ2-2
CDR3 protein: CASSQPKGTGEDGELFF
CDR3 DNA: TGCGCCAGCAGCCAACCCAAGGGGACAGGGGAGGACGGGGAGCTGTTTTTT

V gene: TRBV6-5
D gene: TRBD2
clone size: NA
J gene: TRBJ2-2
CDR3 protein: CASSSSGGTLGGELFF
CDR3 DNA: TGTGCCAGCAGTTCTAGCGGGGGGACCCTTGGCGGGGAGCTGTTTTTT

V gene: TRBV7-9
D gene: NA
clone size: NA
J gene: TRBJ2-6
CDR3 protein: CASSGTVSSGANVLTF
CDR3 DNA: TGTGCCAGCAGCGGGACGGTTTCCTCTGGGGCCAACGTCCTGACTTTC

V gene: TRBV27
D gene: TRBD2
clone size: NA
J gene: TRBJ2-1
CDR3 protein: CASSLLGLANNEQFF
CDR3 DNA: TGTGCCAGCAGTTTATTAGGACTAGCTAACAATGAGCAGTTCTTC

V gene: TRBV20-1
D gene: NA
clone size: NA
J gene: TRBJ2-3
CDR3 protein: CSANTDTQYF
CDR3 DNA: TGCAGTGCTAATACAGATACGCAGTATTTT

V gene: TRBV28
D gene: TRBD2
clone size: few
J gene: TRBJ2-7
CDR3 protein: CASSPGLAGPSYEQYF
CDR3 DNA: TGTGCCAGCAGTCCGGGACTAGCGGGGCCCTCCTACGAGCAGTACTTC

V gene: TRBV11-2
D gene: TRBD1
clone size: NA
J gene: TRBJ2-1
CDR3 protein: CASSYGTGVPNEQFF
CDR3 DNA: TGTGCCAGCAGCTACGGGACAGGGGTTCCTAATGAGCAGTTCTTC

V gene: TRBV7-2
D gene: TRBD1
clone size: few
J gene: TRBJ2-7
CDR3 protein: CASSLGQGQHEQYF
CDR3 DNA: TGTGCCAGCAGCTTGGGACAGGGGCAACACGAGCAGTACTTC

V gene: TRBV27
D gene: NA
clone size: few
J gene: TRBJ1-2
CDR3 protein: CASLGVYGYTF
CDR3 DNA: TGTGCCAGCCTGGGAGTCTATGGCTACACCTTC

V gene: TRBV28
D gene: TRBD1
clone size: NA
J gene: TRBJ2-5
CDR3 protein: CASAETGDSEETQYF
CDR3 DNA: TGTGCCAGCGCCGAGACAGGGGACAGCGAAGAGACCCAGTACTTC

V gene: TRBV6-4
D gene: NA
clone size: NA
J gene: TRBJ1-5
CDR3 protein: CASSRRDGQPQHF
CDR3 DNA: TGTGCCAGCAGCCGGCGGGATGGTCAGCCCCAGCATTTT

V gene: TRBV7-8
D gene: NA
clone size: NA
J gene: TRBJ1-5
CDR3 protein: CASSLGHYSNQPQHF
CDR3 DNA: TGTGCCAGCAGCTTGGGACACTATAGCAATCAGCCCCAGCATTTT

V gene: TRBV27
D gene: TRBD2
clone size: NA
J gene: TRBJ2-3
CDR3 protein: CASSILQPSGTSATDTQYF
CDR3 DNA: TGTGCCAGCAGTATTCTTCAACCTTCCGGGACTAGCGCCACAGATACGCAGTATTTT

V gene: TRBV29-1
D gene: NA
clone size: NA
J gene: TRBJ2-2
CDR3 protein: CSVEPRTGELFF
CDR3 DNA: TGCAGCGTTGAACCCAGGACCGGGGAGCTGTTTTTT

V gene: TRBV5-6
D gene: NA
clone size: NA
J gene: TRBJ2-7
CDR3 protein: CASSLVRDPYEQYF
CDR3 DNA: TGTGCCAGCAGCTTGGTGAGGGACCCCTACGAGCAGTACTTC

V gene: TRBV5-4
D gene: TRBD1
clone size: few
J gene: TRBJ2-3
CDR3 protein: CASSGTALDTQYF
CDR3 DNA: TGTGCCAGCAGCGGGACAGCTTTAGATACGCAGTATTTT

V gene: TRBV25-1
D gene: TRBD1
clone size: NA
J gene: TRBJ1-4
CDR3 protein: CASSEYRQGVGKLFF
CDR3 DNA: TGTGCCAGCAGTGAATACCGACAGGGGGTCGGAAAACTGTTTTTT